The present T cell receptor (beta chain) was sequenced within a study of cytomegalovirus exposure and HLA in healthy donors. Germline CDR1 and CDR2: SGHNT and YYREEE (reference sequence). The CDR3 spans 18 residues. V was pared by 4 bases and J by 2 bases, with 13 bases of the junction left unmatched. A note on this clone: Its antigen is undetermined.

Study-wide points: Only CMV serostatus was available as immune exposure information.

PCR involved 60 Vbeta and 13 Jbeta primers. Profiled with immunoSEQ multiplex PCR; TCRdb holds only in-frame clones, not every one. There are fewer than 250,000 clones in the sample; 60% to 80% occur only once, and over 1.5% lies in the top ten. V and J are TRBV5-4 and TRBJ2-2, with 8 bases lining up with TRBD1. The sample was PBMCs. The receptor's source is a male donor in good health and CMV-seronegative. DNA of the CDR3: TGTGCCAGCAGCAAAGGGGGGACAGGCAATATAAACACCGGGGAGCTGTTTTTT. It specifies CASSKGGTGNINTGELFF.